This T cell receptor beta chain was documented in a study of regulatory T cells in long-lasting Graves disease. Regarding the study as a whole: TRBV28 was favored in persistent disease, as were TRBJ1-2 and TRBJ2-5.

This CDR3 contains 14 residues. CDR1 SGHAT and CDR2 FQNNGV come from the germline V gene. This clonotype was found many times. Its target is not known. As to time point: newly diagnosed GD, antithyroid drugs for less than 3 months. There was RNA extracted from PBMCs, and the TCR library was made from it. Sequencing libraries for TCR beta were prepared with iRepertoire HTBI primers and Arm-PCR of CDR3 regions. Each CDR3 protein gets one entry after TCRdb re-called the multiplex PCR reads with MiXCR. The sample lists some 370,000 distinct CDR3 sequences, 10% to 15% occurring once. These data were also filed under a second study, of T cells in Graves' hyperthyroidism and ophthalmopathy. That report adds: Hyperthyroidism, newly diagnosed and lasting under 2 months, affected patients aged 18 to 65. Ophthalmopathy got predicted by the model a median 6.5 months before its onset.

The receptor's source is a woman younger than 30 with Graves disease. Sequencing was performed on peripheral blood mononuclear cells (PBMCs), taken at new diagnosis, from a patient treated with antithyroid drugs. J is TRBJ2-1 and V is TRBV11-2; 9 bases agree with TRBD1. The J call may not be correct, given that the DNA end is closer to TRBJ2-7. CDR3 region: CASSSYLDRGIQYF. The DNA of the CDR3 is TGTGCCAGCAGCTCCTACCTAGACAGGGGGATACAGTACTTC.